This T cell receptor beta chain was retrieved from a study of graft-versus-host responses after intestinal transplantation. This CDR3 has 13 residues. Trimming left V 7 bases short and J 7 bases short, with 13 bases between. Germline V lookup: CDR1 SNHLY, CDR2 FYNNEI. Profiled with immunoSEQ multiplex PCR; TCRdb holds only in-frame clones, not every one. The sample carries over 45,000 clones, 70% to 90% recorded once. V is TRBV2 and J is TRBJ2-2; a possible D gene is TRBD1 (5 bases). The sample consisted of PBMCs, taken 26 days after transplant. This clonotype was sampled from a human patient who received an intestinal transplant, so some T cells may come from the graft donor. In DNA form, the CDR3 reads TGTGCCAGCACCCCCAAGGGGAACGGGGAGCTGTTTTTT. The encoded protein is CASTPKGNGELFF.